This T cell receptor beta chain originates from a study of OX40 agonist ivuxolimab in advanced cancers. Assay used: immunoSEQ multiplex PCR; TCRdb lists only in-frame clones, some missing. The data hold more than 60,000 clones, with roughly 84% observed a single time. This clone turned up a few times. The CDR3 has 15 residues. Trimming cost V 4 bases and J 4 bases, with 16 bases left between them. The germline gives CDR1 SEHNR, CDR2 FQNEAQ (reference sequence). The sample here was CD4+ or CD8+ T cells sorted from blood, taken in a trial of the OX40 agonist ivuxolimab. The TCR comes from an adult with an advanced solid tumor such as melanoma, head and neck, liver or kidney cancer. The V gene is TRBV7-9, the J gene TRBJ1-2, with D possibly being TRBD1 (6 bases). CDR3 region: CASSYRDILSYGYTF. For the CDR3, the DNA is TGTGCCAGCAGCTACCGGGACATCCTGTCCTATGGCTACACCTTC.